The present T cell receptor (beta chain) was sequenced within a study of cytomegalovirus exposure and HLA in healthy donors. Points from the study as a whole: The TCR clusters that emerged in the first cohort tended, a later analysis found, to co-occur in the 120 or so validation repertoires. Investigators reported approximately 170 TCR beta chains as tied to cytomegalovirus.

The length of the CDR3 is 14 residues. V lost 2 bases and J lost 3, with 11 bases in between. The germline CDR1 and CDR2 sequences are MNHEY and SVGAGI. Profiled with immunoSEQ multiplex PCR; TCRdb holds only in-frame clones, not every one. Seen here are around 300,000 clones, 65% to 90% observed once, and the top ten hold about 1%. Notes on this clone: Its target is unknown.

Separate from the roughly 670-subject first cohort, the roughly 110-subject validation cohort was the one that the donors belonged to. The sequenced material came from PBMCs. The sequence derives from a woman between 18 and 29 years old in good health and CMV-seronegative. The chain recombines TRBV6-5 with TRBJ2-7; D possibly corresponds to TRBD2 (6 bases). CDR3 bases: TGTGCCAGCAGTTACGCCGGGGGAGGCTACGAGCAGTACTTC. It encodes CASSYAGGGYEQYF.